Listed below are T cell receptor beta chains from one sample, sequenced in a study of cytomegalovirus exposure and HLA in healthy donors. The assay was immunoSEQ multiplex PCR, and TCRdb's table has in-frame clones only and misses some. In the table there are more than 150,000 clones, roughly 80% of which are singletons. Specimen: PBMCs. The receptors stem from a woman between 50 and 59 years old in good health and CMV-seropositive. Each CDR3 is given with its conserved first and last residue.

>TRBJ2-7|TRBV19
CASSIDWGTETYEQYF
>TRBJ1-1|TRBV6-5
CASKAPGDNTEAFF
>TRBJ2-1|TRBV9
CASSPSQGLRYNEQFF
>TRBJ2-2|TRBV11-2
CASSPRTGGETGELFF
>TRBJ1-6|TRBV6-1
CAISEGPGQNSPLHF
>TRBJ2-7|TRBV7-2
CASSARPYSYEQYF
>TRBJ2-7|TRBV18
CASSQDRSSYEQYF
>TRBJ2-1|TRBV19
CASSDRGSGAYNEQFF
>TRBJ1-5|TRBV4-2
CASSLGTVGNQPQHF
>TRBJ2-3|TRBV19
CASSSGQGDTDTQYF
>TRBJ2-7|TRBV6-1
CASGQSSYEQYF
>TRBJ2-3|TRBV30
CAWSVASGGTDTQYF
>TRBJ1-6|TRBV5-1
CASSTGRVNSPLHF
>TRBJ2-7|TRBV4-2
CASSQDRSEIYEQYF
>TRBJ2-1|TRBV7-3
CASSPQSGGLYNEQFF
>TRBJ2-7|TRBV6-5
CASSYSTGGFNYEQYF
>TRBJ1-1|TRBV5-4
CASSLPGSNTEAFF
>TRBJ2-1|TRBV5-1
CASRLNGGKGNEQFF
>TRBJ1-4|TRBV5-1
CASSLRTGGTNEKLFF
>.|TRBV15
CATSSRQGNEQYF
>TRBJ2-1|TRBV9
CASSVEGRGDNEQFF
>TRBJ2-7|TRBV28
CASSRTSGGYEQYF
>TRBJ2-1|TRBV27
CASTPGVGDEQFF
>TRBJ1-3|TRBV2
CASSETGAGSTIYF
>TRBJ1-5|TRBV19
CASSIGDTNSNQPQHF
>TRBJ1-1|TRBV11-2
CASSRLTAKVTEAFF